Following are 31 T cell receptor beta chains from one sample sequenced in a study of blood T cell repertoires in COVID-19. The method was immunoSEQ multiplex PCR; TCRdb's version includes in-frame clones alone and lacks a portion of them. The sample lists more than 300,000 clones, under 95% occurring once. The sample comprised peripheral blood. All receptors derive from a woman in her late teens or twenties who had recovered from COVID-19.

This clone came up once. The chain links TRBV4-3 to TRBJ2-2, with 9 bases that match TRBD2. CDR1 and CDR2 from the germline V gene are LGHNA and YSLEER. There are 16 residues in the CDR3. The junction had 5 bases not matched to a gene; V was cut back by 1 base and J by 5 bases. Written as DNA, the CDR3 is TGCGCCAGCAGCCAAGTACTAGCGGGCCTTACCGGGGAGCTGTTTTTT. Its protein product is CASSQVLAGLTGELFF.

The CDR3 DNA follows: TGTGCCAGCAGTTTTCGGCGGCCTGGGGCCAACGTCCTGACTTTC. It translates to CASSFRRPGANVLTF. The chain carries TRBV27 and TRBJ2-6; the D is unclear. V was trimmed by 3 bases and J by 2 bases, leaving 8 bases between them. The germline V gene encodes CDR1 MNHEY and CDR2 SMNVEV (reference sequence). This CDR3 comprises 15 residues.

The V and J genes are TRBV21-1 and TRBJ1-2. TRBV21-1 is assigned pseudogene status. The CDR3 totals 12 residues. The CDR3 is CARDGDYYGYTF. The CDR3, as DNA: TGTGCTAGAGACGGGGATTACTATGGCTACACCTTC.

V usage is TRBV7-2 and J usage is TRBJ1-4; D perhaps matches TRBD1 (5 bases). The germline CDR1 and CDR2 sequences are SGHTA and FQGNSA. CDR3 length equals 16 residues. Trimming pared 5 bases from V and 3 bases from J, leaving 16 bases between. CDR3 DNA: TGTGCCAGCAGCCCAGGCGGGGGGTCAGCTAATGAAAAACTGTTTTTT. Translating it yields CASSPGGGSANEKLFF.

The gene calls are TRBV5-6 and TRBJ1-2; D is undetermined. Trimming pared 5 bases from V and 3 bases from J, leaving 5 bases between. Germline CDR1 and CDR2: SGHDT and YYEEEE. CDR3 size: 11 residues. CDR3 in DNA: TGTGCCAGCAGTGGAGACTATGGCTACACCTTC. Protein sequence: CASSGDYGYTF.

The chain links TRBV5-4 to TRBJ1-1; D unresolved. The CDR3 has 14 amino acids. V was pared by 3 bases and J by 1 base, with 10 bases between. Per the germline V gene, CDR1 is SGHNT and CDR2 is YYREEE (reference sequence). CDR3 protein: CASSSRIANTEAFF. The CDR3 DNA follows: TGTGCCAGCAGCTCCAGGATTGCGAACACTGAAGCTTTCTTT.

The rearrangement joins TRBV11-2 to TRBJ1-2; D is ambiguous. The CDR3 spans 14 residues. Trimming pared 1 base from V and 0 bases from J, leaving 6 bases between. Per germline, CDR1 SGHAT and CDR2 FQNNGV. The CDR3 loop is CASSLAGPNYGYTF. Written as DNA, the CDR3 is TGTGCCAGCAGCTTAGCGGGTCCTAACTATGGCTACACCTTC.

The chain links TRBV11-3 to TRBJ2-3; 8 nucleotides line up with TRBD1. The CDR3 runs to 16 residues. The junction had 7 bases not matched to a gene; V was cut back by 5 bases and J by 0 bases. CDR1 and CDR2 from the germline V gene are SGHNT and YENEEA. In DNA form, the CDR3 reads TGTGCCAGCAGCCAGCGGACAGGGCGGAGCACAGATACGCAGTATTTT. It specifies CASSQRTGRSTDTQYF.

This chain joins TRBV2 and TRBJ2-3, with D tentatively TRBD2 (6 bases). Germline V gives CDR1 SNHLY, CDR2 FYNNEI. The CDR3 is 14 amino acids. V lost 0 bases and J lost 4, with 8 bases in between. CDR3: CASSEAGRSDTQYF. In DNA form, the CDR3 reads TGTGCCAGCAGTGAAGCGGGGAGGTCAGATACGCAGTATTTT. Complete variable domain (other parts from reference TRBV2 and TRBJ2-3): EPEVTQTPSHQVTQMGQEVILRCVPISNHLYFYWYRQILGQKVEFLVSFYNNEISEKSEIFDDQFSVERPDGSNFTLKIRSTKLEDSAMYFCASSEAGRSDTQYFGPGTRLTVL.

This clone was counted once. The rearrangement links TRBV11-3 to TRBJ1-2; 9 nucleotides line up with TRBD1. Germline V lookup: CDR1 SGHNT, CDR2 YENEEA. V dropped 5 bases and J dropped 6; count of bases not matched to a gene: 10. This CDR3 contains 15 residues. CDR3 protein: CASSHRDRDLHGYTF. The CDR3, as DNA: TGTGCCAGCAGCCACCGGGACAGGGACCTGCATGGCTACACCTTC. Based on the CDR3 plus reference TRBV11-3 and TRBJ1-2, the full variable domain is EAGVVQSPRYKIIEKKQPVAFWCNPISGHNTLYWYLQNLGQGPELLIRYENEEAVDDSQLPKDRFSAERLKGVDSTLKIQPAELGDSAVYLCASSHRDRDLHGYTFGSGTRLTVV.

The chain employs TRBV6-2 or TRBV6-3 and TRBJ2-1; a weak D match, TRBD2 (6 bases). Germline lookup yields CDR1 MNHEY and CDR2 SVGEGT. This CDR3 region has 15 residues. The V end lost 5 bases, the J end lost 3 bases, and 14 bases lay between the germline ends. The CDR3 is CASSLWGSGYNEQFF. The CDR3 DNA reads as TGTGCCAGCAGTCTTTGGGGTAGCGGCTACAATGAGCAGTTCTTC.

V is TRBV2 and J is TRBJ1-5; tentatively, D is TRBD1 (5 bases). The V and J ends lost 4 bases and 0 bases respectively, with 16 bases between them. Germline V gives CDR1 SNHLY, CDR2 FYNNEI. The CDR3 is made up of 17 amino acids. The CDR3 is CASSAPSGSNSNQPQHF. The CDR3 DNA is TGTGCCAGCAGTGCCCCGTCAGGGTCGAATAGCAATCAGCCCCAGCATTTT.

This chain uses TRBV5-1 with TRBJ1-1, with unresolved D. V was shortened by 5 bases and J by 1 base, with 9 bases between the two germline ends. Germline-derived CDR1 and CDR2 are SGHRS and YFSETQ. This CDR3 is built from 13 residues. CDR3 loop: CASSFTSNTEAFF. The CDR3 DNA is TGCGCCAGCAGTTTTACTTCGAACACTGAAGCTTTCTTT.

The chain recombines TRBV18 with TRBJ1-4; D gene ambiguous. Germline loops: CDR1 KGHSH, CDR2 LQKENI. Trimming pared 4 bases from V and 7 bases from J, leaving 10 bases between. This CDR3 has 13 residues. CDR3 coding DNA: TGTGCCAGCTCACTTACTCCCCTTGAAAAACTGTTTTTT. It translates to CASSLTPLEKLFF. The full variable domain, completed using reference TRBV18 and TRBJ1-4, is NAGVMQNPRHLVRRRGQEARLRCSPMKGHSHVYWYRQLPEEGLKFMVYLQKENIIDESGMPKERFSAEFPKEGPSILRIQQVVRGDSAAYFCASSLTPLEKLFFGSGTQLSVL.

CDR3 coding DNA: TGTGCCACCAGTGATCGATCGGGACGGAGGACTAGCGGGAGGGCCGCTTTCGATGGAGAGACCCAGTACTTC. Translating it yields CATSDRSGRRTSGRAAFDGETQYF. This chain uses TRBV24-1 with TRBJ2-5; 15 bases match TRBD2. Germline CDR1 KGHDR, CDR2 SFDVKD. J gave up 4 bases and V 3 bases, and 26 bases lay outside the gene matches. CDR3 size: 24 residues.

This CDR3 is CASSFKRESRNEQFF. The CDR3 DNA sequence: TGTGCCAGCAGCTTCAAGCGGGAGTCGAGGAATGAGCAGTTCTTC. This chain joins TRBV7-2 and TRBJ2-1, with TRBD2 matching over 8 bases. The CDR3 extends over 15 amino acids. V gave up 3 bases and J gave up 7 bases; unmatched junction bases: 8. The germline gives CDR1 SGHTA, CDR2 FQGNSA.

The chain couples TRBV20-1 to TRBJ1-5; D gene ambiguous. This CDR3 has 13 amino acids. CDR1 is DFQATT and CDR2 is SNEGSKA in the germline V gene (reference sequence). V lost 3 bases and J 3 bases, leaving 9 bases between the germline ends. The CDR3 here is CSASHRSNQPQHF. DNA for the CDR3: TGCAGTGCTAGTCATCGGTCCAATCAGCCCCAGCATTTT.

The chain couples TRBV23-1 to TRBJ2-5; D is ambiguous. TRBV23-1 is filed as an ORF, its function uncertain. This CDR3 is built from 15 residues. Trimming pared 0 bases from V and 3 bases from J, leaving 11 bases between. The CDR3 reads CASSQSFRPEETQYF. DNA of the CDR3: TGCGCCAGCAGTCAATCGTTCAGGCCGGAAGAGACCCAGTACTTC.

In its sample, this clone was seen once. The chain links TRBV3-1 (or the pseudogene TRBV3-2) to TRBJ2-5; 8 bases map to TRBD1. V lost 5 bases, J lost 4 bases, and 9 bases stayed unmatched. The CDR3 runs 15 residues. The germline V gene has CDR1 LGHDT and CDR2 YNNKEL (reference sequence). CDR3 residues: CASSRGTGSIETQYF. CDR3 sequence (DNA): TGTGCCAGCAGCAGGGGGACAGGTAGTATAGAGACCCAGTACTTC.

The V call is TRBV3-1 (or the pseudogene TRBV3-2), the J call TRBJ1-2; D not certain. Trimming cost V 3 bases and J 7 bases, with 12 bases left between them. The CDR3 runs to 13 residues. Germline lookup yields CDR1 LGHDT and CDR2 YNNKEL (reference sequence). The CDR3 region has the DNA TGTGCCAGCAGCCAGTATAGACAAGGTGGCTACACCTTC. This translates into CASSQYRQGGYTF.

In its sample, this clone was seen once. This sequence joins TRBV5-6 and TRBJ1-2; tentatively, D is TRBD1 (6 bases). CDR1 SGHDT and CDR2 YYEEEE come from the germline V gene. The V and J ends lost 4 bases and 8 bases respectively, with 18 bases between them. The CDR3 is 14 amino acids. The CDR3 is CASSRGALKEGYTF. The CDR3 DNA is TGTGCCAGCAGCCGGGGGGCGTTAAAGGAAGGCTACACCTTC. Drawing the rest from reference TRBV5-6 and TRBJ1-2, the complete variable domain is DAGVTQSPTHLIKTRGQQVTLRCSPKSGHDTVSWYQQALGQGPQFIFQYYEEEERQRGNFPDRFSGHQFPNYSSELNVNALLLGDSALYLCASSRGALKEGYTFGSGTRLTVV.

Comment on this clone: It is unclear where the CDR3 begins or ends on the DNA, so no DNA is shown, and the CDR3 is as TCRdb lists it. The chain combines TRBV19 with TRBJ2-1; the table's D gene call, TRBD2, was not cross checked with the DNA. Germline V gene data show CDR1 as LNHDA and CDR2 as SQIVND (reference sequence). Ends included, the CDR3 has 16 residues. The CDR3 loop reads CASSITGLSGRNEQFF.

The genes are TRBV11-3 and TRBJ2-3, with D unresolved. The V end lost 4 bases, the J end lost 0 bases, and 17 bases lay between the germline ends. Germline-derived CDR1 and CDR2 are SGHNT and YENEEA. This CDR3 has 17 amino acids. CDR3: CASSSRRPTPSTDTQYF. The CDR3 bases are TGTGCCAGCAGCTCCCGTCGCCCGACACCTAGCACAGATACGCAGTATTTT.

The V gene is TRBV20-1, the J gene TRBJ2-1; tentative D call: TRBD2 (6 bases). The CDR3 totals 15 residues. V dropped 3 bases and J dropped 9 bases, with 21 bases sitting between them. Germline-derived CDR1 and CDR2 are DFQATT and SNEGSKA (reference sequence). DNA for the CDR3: TGCAGTGCTAGTTGGGGAGGAACCGCTCAGGGTGAGCAGTTCTTC. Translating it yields CSASWGGTAQGEQFF.

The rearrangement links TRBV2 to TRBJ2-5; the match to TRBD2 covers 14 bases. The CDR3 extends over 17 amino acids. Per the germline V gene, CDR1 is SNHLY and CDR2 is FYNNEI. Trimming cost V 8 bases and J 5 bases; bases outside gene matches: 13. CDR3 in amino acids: CASGKTSGRAGEETQYF. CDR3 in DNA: TGTGCCAGCGGAAAGACTAGCGGGAGGGCCGGGGAGGAGACCCAGTACTTC.

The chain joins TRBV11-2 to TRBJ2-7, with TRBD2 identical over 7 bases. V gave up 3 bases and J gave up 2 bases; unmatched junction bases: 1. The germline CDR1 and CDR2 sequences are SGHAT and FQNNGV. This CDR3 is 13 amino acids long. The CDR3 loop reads CASSFSGTYEQYV. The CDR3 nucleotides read TGTGCCAGCAGCTTCAGCGGGACCTACGAGCAGTACGTC.

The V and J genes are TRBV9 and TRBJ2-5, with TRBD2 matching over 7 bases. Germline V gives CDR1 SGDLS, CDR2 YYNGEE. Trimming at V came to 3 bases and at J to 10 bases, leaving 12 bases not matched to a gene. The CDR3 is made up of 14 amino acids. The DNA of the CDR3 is TGTGCCAGCAGCGCGGGACTACTCTCTGGGGACCAGTACTTC. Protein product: CASSAGLLSGDQYF.

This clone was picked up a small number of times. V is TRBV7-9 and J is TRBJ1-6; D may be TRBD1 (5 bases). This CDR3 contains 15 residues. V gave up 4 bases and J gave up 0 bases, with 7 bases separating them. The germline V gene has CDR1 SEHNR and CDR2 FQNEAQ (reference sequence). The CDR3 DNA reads TGTGCCAGCAGCTGGAGGGGCTCCTATAATTCACCCCTCCACTTT. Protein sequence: CASSWRGSYNSPLHF.

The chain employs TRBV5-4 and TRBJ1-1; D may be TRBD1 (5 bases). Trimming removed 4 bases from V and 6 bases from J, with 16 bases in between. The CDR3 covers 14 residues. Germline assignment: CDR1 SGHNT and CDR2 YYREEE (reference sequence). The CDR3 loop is CASSPTTVGAEAFF. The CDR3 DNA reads TGTGCCAGCAGCCCCACGACAGTCGGCGCTGAAGCTTTCTTT. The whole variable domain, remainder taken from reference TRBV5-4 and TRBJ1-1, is ETGVTQSPTHLIKTRGQQVTLRCSSQSGHNTVSWYQQALGQGPQFIFQYYREEENGRGNFPPRFSGLQFPNYSSELNVNALELDDSALYLCASSPTTVGAEAFFGQGTRLTVV.

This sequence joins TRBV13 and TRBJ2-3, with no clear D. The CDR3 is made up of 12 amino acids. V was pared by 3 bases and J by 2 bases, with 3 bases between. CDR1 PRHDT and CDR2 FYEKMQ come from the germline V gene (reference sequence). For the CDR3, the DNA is TGTGCCAGCAGCTTTTACACAGATACGCAGTATTTT. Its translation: CASSFYTDTQYF.

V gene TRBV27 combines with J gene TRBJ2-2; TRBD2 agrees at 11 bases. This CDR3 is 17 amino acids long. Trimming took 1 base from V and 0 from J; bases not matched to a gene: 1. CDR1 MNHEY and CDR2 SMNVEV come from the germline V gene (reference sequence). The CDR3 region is CASSLLLAGANTGELFF. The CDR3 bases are TGTGCCAGCAGTTTATTACTAGCGGGGGCGAACACCGGGGAGCTGTTTTTT.